These T cell receptor beta chains were read from a single sample in a study of B cell selection in AIRE deficiency. Clones were sequenced by immunoSEQ multiplex PCR, and TCRdb holds only the in-frame ones, with some missing. Seen here are 20,000 to 25,000 clones, 80% to 95% observed once, and the top ten hold 1.4%. Sequenced sample: CD4+CD25+ Tregs sorted from PBMCs. These receptors were taken from a human donor in good health. Each CDR3 is given with its conserved first and last residue. Each record gives: V gene, J gene, D gene, clone size, CDR3 length, CDR3 protein, CDR3 DNA. A D gene is named only where the DNA matches it firmly. The size of a clone is reported for some rows only, either as once, few or many, or as a class for expanded clones.

TRBV5-1,TRBJ2-2,NA,NA,13,CASSRVITGELFF,TGCGCCAGCAGCAGGGTCATAACCGGGGAGCTGTTTTTT
TRBV20-1,TRBJ2-7,NA,NA,11,CRVGGPGAQYF,TGCAGAGTTGGAGGCCCGGGGGCGCAGTACTTC
TRBV18,TRBJ1-1,TRBD1,NA,16,CASSPGQGFVNTEAFF,TGTGCCAGCTCACCGGGACAGGGGTTCGTAAACACTGAAGCTTTCTTT
TRBV28,TRBJ2-1,TRBD1,NA,21,CASSFPLGQGVLFRSYNEQFF,TGTGCCAGCAGTTTTCCTCTAGGACAGGGAGTGTTGTTTAGATCCTACAATGAGCAGTTCTTC
TRBV12-2,TRBJ2-6,NA,NA,18,CASRARTSTQSRANVLTF,TGTGCAAGTCGCGCTCGGACCTCCACACAAAGTCGGGCCAACGTCCTGACTTTC
TRBV5-1,TRBJ2-1,NA,NA,15,CASSLLVSSYNEQFF,TGCGCCAGCAGCTTGCTAGTTTCCTCCTACAATGAGCAGTTCTTC
TRBV30,TRBJ1-2,NA,few,14,CAWRHRATNYGYTF,TGTGCCTGGAGACACAGGGCGACTAACTATGGCTACACCTTC
TRBV27,TRBJ1-4,NA,NA,14,CASSRRDTNEKLFF,TGTGCCAGCAGCCGGAGGGATACTAATGAAAAACTGTTTTTT
TRBV7-6,TRBJ2-1,NA,NA,12,CASSLGREEQFF,TGTGCCAGCAGCTTAGGCAGAGAGGAGCAGTTCTTC
TRBV6-1,TRBJ2-1,NA,NA,14,CASTIYRPYNEQFF,TGTGCCAGCACCATCTATCGTCCGTACAATGAGCAGTTCTTC
TRBV5-1,TRBJ1-1,NA,NA,13,CASSPRMNTEAFF,TGCGCCAGCAGCCCCCGAATGAACACTGAAGCTTTCTTT
TRBV6-1,TRBJ1-2,TRBD1,NA,13,CASKSDRARGYTF,TGTGCCAGCAAGTCGGACAGGGCACGTGGCTACACCTTC
TRBV7-3,TRBJ1-5,NA,NA,14,CASSPRTADQPQHF,TGTGCCAGCAGCCCTCGGACCGCGGATCAGCCCCAGCATTTT
TRBV7-8,TRBJ2-3,NA,NA,16,CASSLGPGRPADTQYF,TGTGCCAGCAGCTTAGGTCCGGGGCGACCTGCAGATACGCAGTATTTT
TRBV6-5,TRBJ2-5,TRBD1,NA,15,CASSFRDRGRETQYF,TGTGCCAGCAGTTTCCGGGACAGGGGGCGAGAGACCCAGTACTTC
TRBV6-1,TRBJ2-7,TRBD1,NA,13,CASSTGGPYEQYF,TGTGCCAGCAGTACAGGGGGCCCCTACGAGCAGTACTTC
TRBV5-1,TRBJ1-1,NA,NA,14,CASSSTDTNTEAFF,TGCGCCAGCAGCTCGACAGACACGAACACTGAAGCTTTCTTT
TRBV5-1,TRBJ2-1,NA,NA,14,CASSRGISSDEQFF,TGCGCCAGCAGCCGGGGGATTAGCAGCGATGAGCAGTTCTTC
TRBV18,TRBJ2-5,NA,NA,14,CASSPPTGRETQYF,TGTGCCAGCTCACCACCGACAGGGAGGGAGACCCAGTACTTC
TRBV7-2,TRBJ2-7,TRBD2,few,16,CASSLSSSGGSYEQYF,TGTGCCAGCAGCTTAAGCTCTAGCGGGGGATCCTACGAGCAGTACTTC
TRBV9,TRBJ1-3,NA,once,13,CASSASGGNTIYF,TGTGCCAGCAGTGCTTCGGGGGGAAACACCATATATTTT
TRBV18,TRBJ1-5,TRBD1,once,15,CASSLAGGSGQPQHF,TGTGCCAGCTCACTAGCAGGGGGGTCCGGTCAGCCCCAGCATTTT
TRBV19,TRBJ1-2,TRBD1,NA,15,CASSISRQGAYGYTF,TGTGCCAGTAGTATATCCCGACAGGGTGCCTATGGCTACACCTTC
TRBV7-2,TRBJ1-5,TRBD1,NA,14,CASSSQGAGQPQHF,TGTGCCAGCAGCTCACAGGGGGCAGGGCAGCCCCAGCATTTT
TRBV27,TRBJ1-5,NA,once,16,CASTPGETTSNQPQHF,TGTGCCAGCACCCCCGGCGAGACGACTAGCAATCAGCCCCAGCATTTT
TRBV18,TRBJ2-2,NA,NA,16,CASSRMAADYTGELFF,TGTGCCAGCTCACGAATGGCAGCCGACTACACCGGGGAGCTGTTTTTT
TRBV5-3,TRBJ2-3,NA,NA,10,CARIGDTQYF,TGTGCCAGAATCGGAGATACGCAGTATTTT
TRBV7-2,TRBJ1-2,NA,NA,13,CASSKETNYGYTF,TGTGCCAGCAGCAAGGAAACTAACTATGGCTACACCTTC
TRBV10-2,TRBJ2-7,TRBD2,NA,16,CASSGGGAVSVYEQYF,TGCGCCAGCAGTGGCGGGGGGGCCGTTTCTGTTTACGAGCAGTACTTC
TRBV5-4,TRBJ1-2,NA,NA,14,CASSLDARIYGYTF,TGTGCCAGCAGCTTGGATGCCCGGATCTATGGCTACACCTTC
TRBV5-4,TRBJ1-2,NA,NA,16,CASSWGAGNKGYGYTF,TGTGCCAGCAGCTGGGGGGCGGGAAACAAGGGGTATGGCTACACCTTC
TRBV28,TRBJ1-1,NA,NA,12,CASSERNTEAFF,TGTGCCAGCAGTGAGAGGAACACTGAAGCTTTCTTT
TRBV18,TRBJ1-3,NA,NA,16,CASSPPAGVRGNTIYF,TGTGCCAGCTCACCACCGGCGGGGGTCCGTGGAAACACCATATATTTT
TRBV5-4,TRBJ2-3,NA,NA,14,CASSTPPGTDTQYF,TGTGCCAGCAGCACCCCCCCGGGTACAGATACGCAGTATTTT
TRBV25-1,TRBJ1-3,NA,NA,12,CASGSSGNTIYF,TGTGCCAGTGGGAGCTCTGGAAACACCATATATTTT
TRBV18,TRBJ1-2,TRBD1,few,15,CASSPMANRDRVYTF,TGTGCCAGCTCACCTATGGCGAACCGGGACAGGGTGTACACCTTC
TRBV16,TRBJ2-5,NA,NA,16,CASSHPTPKLGETQYF,TGTGCCAGCAGCCATCCGACACCCAAATTGGGGGAGACCCAGTACTTC
TRBV25-1,TRBJ2-2,NA,NA,16,CASSDLAGGVTGELFF,TGTGCCAGCAGTGATCTGGCAGGGGGGGTCACCGGGGAGCTGTTTTTT
TRBV28,TRBJ2-5,NA,NA,16,CASSLYGGYHRETQYF,TGTGCCAGCAGTTTATACGGCGGGTATCATCGAGAGACCCAGTACTTC
TRBV2,TRBJ1-4,NA,once,16,CASSPGPNLLNEKLFF,TGTGCCAGCAGCCCGGGACCCAATTTACTAAATGAAAAACTGTTTTTT
TRBV6-1,TRBJ2-3,NA,NA,17,CASSEWMERRRTDTQYF,TGTGCCAGCAGTGAATGGATGGAGAGACGTCGCACAGATACGCAGTATTTT
TRBV6-6,TRBJ1-2,TRBD1,once,14,CASQNYRGRDGYTF,TGTGCCAGCCAAAACTACAGGGGGCGAGATGGCTACACCTTC
TRBV9,TRBJ1-1,TRBD1,NA,16,CASSPPRTGVATEAFF,TGTGCCAGCAGCCCTCCTCGGACAGGGGTGGCAACTGAAGCTTTCTTT
TRBV5-1,TRBJ1-1,NA,NA,17,CASSLEGTYSLNTEAFF,TGCGCCAGCAGCTTGGAGGGGACGTACTCTCTGAACACTGAAGCTTTCTTT
TRBV5-1,TRBJ1-2,TRBD1,NA,13,CASRRTGEGGYTF,TGCGCCAGCAGACGAACAGGGGAGGGTGGCTACACCTTC
TRBV7-2,TRBJ1-2,TRBD1,NA,17,CASSFRDRGVIFVGYTF,TGTGCCAGCAGTTTCCGGGACAGGGGTGTAATCTTCGTTGGCTACACCTTC
TRBV29-1,TRBJ2-2,TRBD2,NA,15,CSVEEALAGTGELFF,TGCAGCGTTGAAGAGGCACTAGCGGGGACCGGGGAGCTGTTTTTT
TRBV11-3,TRBJ2-7,NA,NA,13,CASSSYVIYEQYF,TGTGCCAGCAGCTCGTACGTTATCTACGAGCAGTACTTC
TRBV6-6,TRBJ2-7,NA,NA,15,CASSIGHGSSYEQYF,TGTGCCAGCAGCATAGGACATGGCAGCTCCTACGAGCAGTACTTC